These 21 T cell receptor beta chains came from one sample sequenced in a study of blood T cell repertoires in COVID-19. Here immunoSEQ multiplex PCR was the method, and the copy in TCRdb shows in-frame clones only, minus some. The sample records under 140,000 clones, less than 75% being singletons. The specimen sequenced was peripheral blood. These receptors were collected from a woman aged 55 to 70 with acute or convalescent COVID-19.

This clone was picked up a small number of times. CDR3 region: CASSRYGTGADQPQHF. The CDR3 DNA reads as TGTGCCAGCAGCCGTTACGGGACAGGGGCTGATCAGCCCCAGCATTTT. The genes are TRBV6-6 and TRBJ1-5; 10 nucleotides align to TRBD1. Unmatched junction bases numbered 10, after V lost 6 bases and J lost 5 bases. Germline loops: CDR1 MNHNY, CDR2 SVGAGI (reference sequence). CDR3 length equals 16 residues.

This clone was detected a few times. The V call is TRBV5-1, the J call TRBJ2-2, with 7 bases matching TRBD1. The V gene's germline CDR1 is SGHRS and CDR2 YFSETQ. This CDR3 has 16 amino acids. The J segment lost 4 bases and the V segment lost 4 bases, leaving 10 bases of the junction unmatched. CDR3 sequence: CASSKTGDPTTGELFF. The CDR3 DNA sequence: TGCGCCAGCAGCAAAACAGGGGACCCTACCACCGGGGAGCTGTTTTTT.

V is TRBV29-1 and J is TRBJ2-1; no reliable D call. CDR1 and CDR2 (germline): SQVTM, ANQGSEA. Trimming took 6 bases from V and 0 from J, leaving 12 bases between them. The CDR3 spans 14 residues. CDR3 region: CSVKLPSSYNEQFF. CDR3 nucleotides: TGCAGCGTAAAACTTCCAAGCTCCTACAATGAGCAGTTCTTC.

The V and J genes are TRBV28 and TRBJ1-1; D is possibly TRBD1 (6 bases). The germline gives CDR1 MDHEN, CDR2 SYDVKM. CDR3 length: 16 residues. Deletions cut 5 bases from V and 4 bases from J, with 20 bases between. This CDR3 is CASSPQTGTKVTEAFF. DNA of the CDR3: TGTGCCAGCAGTCCCCAGACAGGAACAAAGGTCACTGAAGCTTTCTTT.

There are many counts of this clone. The CDR3 loop reads CASSAGGSANEKLFF. The DNA of the CDR3 is TGTGCCAGCAGTGCCGGCGGGTCGGCTAATGAAAAACTGTTTTTT. This chain links TRBV2 with TRBJ1-4, with D unresolved. Looked up from germline, CDR1 is SNHLY and CDR2 is FYNNEI. This CDR3 contains 15 residues. The V end was cut by 4 bases, the J end by 3 bases, with 12 bases between. The complete variable domain, with remaining parts taken from reference TRBV2 and TRBJ1-4, reads EPEVTQTPSHQVTQMGQEVILRCVPISNHLYFYWYRQILGQKVEFLVSFYNNEISEKSEIFDDQFSVERPDGSNFTLKIRSTKLEDSAMYFCASSAGGSANEKLFFGSGTQLSVL.

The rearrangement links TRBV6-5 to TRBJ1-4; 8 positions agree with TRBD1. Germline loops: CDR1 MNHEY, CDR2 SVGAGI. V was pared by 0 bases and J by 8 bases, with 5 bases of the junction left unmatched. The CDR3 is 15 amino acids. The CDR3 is CASSYSSGTGEKLFF. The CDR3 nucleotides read TGTGCCAGCAGTTACTCCTCAGGGACAGGAGAAAAACTGTTTTTT.

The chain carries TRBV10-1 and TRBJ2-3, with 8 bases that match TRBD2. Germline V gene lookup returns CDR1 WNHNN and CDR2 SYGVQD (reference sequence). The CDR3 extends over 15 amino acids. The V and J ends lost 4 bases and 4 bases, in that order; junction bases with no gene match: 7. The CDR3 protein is CASSVERGTPDTQYF. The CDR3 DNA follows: TGCGCCAGCAGTGTTGAGCGGGGGACCCCAGATACGCAGTATTTT.

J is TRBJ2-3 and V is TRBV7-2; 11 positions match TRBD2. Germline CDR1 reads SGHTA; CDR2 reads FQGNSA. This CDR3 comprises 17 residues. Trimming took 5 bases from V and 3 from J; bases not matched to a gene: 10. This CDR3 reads CASSPVRLAGRTDTQYF. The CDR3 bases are TGTGCCAGCAGCCCCGTCCGACTAGCGGGAAGGACAGATACGCAGTATTTT.

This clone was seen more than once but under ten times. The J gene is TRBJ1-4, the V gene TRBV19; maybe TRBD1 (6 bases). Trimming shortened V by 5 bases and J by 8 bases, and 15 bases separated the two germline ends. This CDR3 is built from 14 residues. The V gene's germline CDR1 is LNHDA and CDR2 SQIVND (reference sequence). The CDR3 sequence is CASSFQGQAEKLFF. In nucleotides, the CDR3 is TGTGCCAGTAGTTTCCAGGGGCAAGCGGAAAAACTGTTTTTT.

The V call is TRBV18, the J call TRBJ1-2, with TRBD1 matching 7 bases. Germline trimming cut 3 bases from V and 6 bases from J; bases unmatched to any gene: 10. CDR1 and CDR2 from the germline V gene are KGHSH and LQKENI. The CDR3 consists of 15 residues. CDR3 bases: TGTGCCAGCTCACCCGCCGGGACAGAAAGGGATGGCTACACCTTC. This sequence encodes CASSPAGTERDGYTF.

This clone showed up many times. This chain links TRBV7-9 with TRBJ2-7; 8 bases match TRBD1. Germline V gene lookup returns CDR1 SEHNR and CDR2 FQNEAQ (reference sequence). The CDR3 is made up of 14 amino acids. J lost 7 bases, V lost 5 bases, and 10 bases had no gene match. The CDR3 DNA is TGTGCCAGCAGCCCGACGGACAGGGTGGGGGAGCAGTACTTC. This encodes CASSPTDRVGEQYF.

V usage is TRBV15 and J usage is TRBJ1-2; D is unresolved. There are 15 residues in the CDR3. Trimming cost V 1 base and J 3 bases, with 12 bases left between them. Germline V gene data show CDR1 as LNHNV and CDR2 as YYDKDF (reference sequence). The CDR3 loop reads CATSRGEEWDYGYTF. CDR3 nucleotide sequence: TGTGCCACCAGCAGAGGGGAGGAATGGGACTATGGCTACACCTTC.

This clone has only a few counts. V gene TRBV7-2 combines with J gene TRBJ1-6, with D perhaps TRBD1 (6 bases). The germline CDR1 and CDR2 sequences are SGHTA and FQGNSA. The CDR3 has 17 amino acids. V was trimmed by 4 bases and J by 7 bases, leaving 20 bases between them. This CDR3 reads CASSSVTGTKLNSPLHF. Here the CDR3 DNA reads TGTGCCAGCAGCTCCGTCACAGGGACTAAATTAAATTCACCCCTCCACTTT.

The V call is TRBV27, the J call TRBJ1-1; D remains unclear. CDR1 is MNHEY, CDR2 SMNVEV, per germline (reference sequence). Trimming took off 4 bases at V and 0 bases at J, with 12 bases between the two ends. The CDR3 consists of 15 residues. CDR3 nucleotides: TGTGCCAGCAGTTCCCGAGGGCGGATGAACACTGAAGCTTTCTTT. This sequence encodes CASSSRGRMNTEAFF.

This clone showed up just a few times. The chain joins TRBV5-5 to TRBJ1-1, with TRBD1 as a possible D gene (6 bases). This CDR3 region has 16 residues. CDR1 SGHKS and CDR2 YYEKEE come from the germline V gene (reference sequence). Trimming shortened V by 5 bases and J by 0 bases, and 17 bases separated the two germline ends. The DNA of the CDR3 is TGTGCCAGCAGACCGACCGGACAGCTTATGAACACTGAAGCTTTCTTT. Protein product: CASRPTGQLMNTEAFF.

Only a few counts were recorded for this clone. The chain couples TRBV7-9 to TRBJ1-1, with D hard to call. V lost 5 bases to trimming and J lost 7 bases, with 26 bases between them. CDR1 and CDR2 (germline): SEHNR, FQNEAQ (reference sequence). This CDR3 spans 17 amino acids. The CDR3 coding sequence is TGTGCCAGCAGCCCCCTAAGTCGGGCAGGCTGGGAGGGTGAAGCTTTCTTT. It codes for CASSPLSRAGWEGEAFF.

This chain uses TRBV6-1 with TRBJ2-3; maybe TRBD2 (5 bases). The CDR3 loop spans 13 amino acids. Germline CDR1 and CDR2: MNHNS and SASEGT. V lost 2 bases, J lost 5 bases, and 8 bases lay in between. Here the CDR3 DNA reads TGTGCCAGCAGTGAAATTCGGGGAGATACGCAGTATTTT. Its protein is CASSEIRGDTQYF.

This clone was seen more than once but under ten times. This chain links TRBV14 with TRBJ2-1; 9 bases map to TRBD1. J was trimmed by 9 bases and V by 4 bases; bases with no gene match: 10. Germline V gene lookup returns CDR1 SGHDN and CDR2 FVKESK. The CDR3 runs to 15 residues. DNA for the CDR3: TGTGCCAGCAGCCCCACAGGGGGCCGTTTGAGTGAGCAGTTCTTC. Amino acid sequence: CASSPTGGRLSEQFF.

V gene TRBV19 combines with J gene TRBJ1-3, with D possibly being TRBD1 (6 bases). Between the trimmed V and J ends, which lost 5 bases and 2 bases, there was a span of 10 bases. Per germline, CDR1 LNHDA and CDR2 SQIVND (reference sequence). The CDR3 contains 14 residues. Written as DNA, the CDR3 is TGTGCCAGTAGTCATACAGGGCCTGGAAACACCATATATTTT. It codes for CASSHTGPGNTIYF.

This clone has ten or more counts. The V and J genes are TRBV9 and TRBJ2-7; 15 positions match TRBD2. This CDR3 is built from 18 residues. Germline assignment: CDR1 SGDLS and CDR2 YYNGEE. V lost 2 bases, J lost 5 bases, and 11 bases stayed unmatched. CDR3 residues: CASSVGLAGGSFTDEQYF. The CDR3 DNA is TGTGCCAGCAGCGTTGGACTAGCGGGGGGGTCCTTTACCGACGAGCAGTACTTC.

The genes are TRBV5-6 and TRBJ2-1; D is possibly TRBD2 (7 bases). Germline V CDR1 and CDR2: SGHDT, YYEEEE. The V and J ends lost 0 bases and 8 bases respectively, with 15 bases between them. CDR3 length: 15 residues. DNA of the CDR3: TGTGCCAGCAGCTTGGTCGCGGGGGCCAGGGATGAGCAGTTCTTC. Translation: CASSLVAGARDEQFF.